This T cell receptor beta chain was captured in a study of T-cell reconstitution after alpha-beta-depleted transplantation in children. Unique molecular identifiers were used in preparing the TCRbeta library. TCRdb analysed the PCR reads with MiXCR anew, one entry per CDR3 protein. In the table there are hundreds of thousands of distinct CDR3 sequences, around 13% of which are singletons. The clonotype originates from a girl aged 2-10 years with congenital amegakaryocytic thrombocytopenia, due to receive a stem cell transplant. The source material was PBMCs, sampled before TCRalphabeta/CD19-depleted stem cell transplant.

The CDR3 bases are TGTGCCAGCAGTTTATTTTTAGCGGCCCGGACCGGGGCGCAGTATTTT. As protein: CASSLFLAARTGAQYF. The chain links TRBV12-3 or TRBV12-4 to TRBJ2-3; D is perhaps TRBD2 (6 bases). The CDR3 sequence is 16 residues long. The V gene lost 2 bases and the J gene lost 10 bases, with 22 bases spanning the gap.